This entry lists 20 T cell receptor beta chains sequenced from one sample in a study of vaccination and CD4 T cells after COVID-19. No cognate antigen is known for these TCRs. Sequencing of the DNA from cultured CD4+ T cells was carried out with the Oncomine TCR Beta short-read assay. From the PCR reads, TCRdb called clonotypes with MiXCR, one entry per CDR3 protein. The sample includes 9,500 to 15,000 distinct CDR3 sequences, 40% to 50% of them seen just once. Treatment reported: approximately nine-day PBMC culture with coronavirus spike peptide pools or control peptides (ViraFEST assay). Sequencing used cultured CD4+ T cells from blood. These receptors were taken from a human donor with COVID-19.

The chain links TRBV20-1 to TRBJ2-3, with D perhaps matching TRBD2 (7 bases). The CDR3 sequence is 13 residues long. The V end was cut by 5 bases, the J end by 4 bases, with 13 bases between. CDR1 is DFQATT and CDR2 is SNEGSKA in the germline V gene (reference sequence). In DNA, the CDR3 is TGCAGTGCTGGAGGGGGGGCCGCAGATACGCAGTATTTT. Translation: CSAGGGAADTQYF.

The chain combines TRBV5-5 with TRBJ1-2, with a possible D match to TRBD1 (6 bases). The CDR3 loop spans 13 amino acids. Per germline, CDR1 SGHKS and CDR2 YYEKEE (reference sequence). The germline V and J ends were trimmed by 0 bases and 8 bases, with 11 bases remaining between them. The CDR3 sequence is CASSLAQGLGYTF. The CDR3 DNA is TGTGCCAGCAGCTTGGCACAGGGACTGGGCTACACCTTC.

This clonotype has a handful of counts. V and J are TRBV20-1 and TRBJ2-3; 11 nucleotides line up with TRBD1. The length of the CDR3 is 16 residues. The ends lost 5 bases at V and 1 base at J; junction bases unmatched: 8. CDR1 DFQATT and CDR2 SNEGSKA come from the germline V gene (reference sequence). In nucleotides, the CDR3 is TGCAGTGCTTCAACGGGGACAGGGGGTCGCACAGATACGCAGTATTTT. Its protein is CSASTGTGGRTDTQYF.

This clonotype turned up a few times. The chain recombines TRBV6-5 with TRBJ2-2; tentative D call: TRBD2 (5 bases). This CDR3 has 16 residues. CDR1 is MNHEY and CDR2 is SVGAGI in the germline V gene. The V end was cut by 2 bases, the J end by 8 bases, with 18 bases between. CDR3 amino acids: CASSYTWTAGWGELFF. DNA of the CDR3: TGTGCCAGCAGTTACACCTGGACTGCTGGTTGGGGGGAGCTGTTTTTT.

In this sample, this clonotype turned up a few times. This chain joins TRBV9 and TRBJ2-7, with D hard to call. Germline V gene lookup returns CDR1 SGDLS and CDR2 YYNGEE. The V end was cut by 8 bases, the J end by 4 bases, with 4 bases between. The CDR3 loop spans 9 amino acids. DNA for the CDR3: TGTGCCAGACCGTACGAGCAGTACTTC. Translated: CARPYEQYF.

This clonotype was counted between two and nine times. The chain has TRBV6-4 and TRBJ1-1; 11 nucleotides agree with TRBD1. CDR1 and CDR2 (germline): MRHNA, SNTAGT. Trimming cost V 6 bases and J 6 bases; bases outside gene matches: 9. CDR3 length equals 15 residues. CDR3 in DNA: TGTGCCAGCAGCCGGGGGACAGGGGGTTACGCTGAAGCTTTCTTT. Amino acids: CASSRGTGGYAEAFF.

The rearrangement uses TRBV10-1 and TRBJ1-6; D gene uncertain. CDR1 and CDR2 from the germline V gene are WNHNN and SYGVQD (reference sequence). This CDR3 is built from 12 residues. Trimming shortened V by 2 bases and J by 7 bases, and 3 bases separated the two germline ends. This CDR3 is CASSEGNSPLHF. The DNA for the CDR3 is TGCGCCAGCAGTGAGGGGAATTCACCCCTCCACTTT.

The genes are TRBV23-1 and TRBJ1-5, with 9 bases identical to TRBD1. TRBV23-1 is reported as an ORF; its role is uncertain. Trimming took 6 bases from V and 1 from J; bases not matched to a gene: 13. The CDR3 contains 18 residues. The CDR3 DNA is TGCGCCAGCAGAACCGGGACAGGGAGGGTAGTAAGCAATCAGCCCCAGCATTTT. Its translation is CASRTGTGRVVSNQPQHF.

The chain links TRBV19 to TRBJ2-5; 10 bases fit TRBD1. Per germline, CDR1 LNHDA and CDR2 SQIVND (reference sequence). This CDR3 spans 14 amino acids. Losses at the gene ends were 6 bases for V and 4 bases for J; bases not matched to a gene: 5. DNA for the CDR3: TGTGCCAGTAGGCCGAGGGACAGGGGAGAGACCCAGTACTTC. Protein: CASRPRDRGETQYF. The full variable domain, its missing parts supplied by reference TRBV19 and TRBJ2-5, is DGGITQSPKYLFRKEGQNVTLSCEQNLNHDAMYWYRQDPGQGLRLIYYSQIVNDFQKGDIAEGYSVSREKKESFPLTVTSAQKNPTAFYLCASRPRDRGETQYFGPGTRLLVL.

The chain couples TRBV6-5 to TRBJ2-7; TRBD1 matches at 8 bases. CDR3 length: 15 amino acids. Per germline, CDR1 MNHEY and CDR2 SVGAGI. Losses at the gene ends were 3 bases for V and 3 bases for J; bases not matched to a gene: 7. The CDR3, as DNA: TGTGCCAGCAGTTATACCGGGACAGGACTCTACGAGCAGTACTTC. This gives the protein CASSYTGTGLYEQYF.

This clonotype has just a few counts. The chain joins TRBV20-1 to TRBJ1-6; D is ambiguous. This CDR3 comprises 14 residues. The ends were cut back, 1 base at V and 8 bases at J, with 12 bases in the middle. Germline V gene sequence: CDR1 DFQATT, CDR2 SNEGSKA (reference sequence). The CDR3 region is CSARVEGGYSPLHF. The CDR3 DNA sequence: TGCAGTGCTAGAGTGGAGGGAGGGTATTCACCCCTCCACTTT.

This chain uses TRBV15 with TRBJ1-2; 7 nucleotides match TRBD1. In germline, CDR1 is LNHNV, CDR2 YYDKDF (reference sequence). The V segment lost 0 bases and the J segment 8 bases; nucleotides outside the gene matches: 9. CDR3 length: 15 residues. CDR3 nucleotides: TGTGCCACCAGCAGAGATAAACAGGGGAAATACGGCTACACCTTC. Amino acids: CATSRDKQGKYGYTF.

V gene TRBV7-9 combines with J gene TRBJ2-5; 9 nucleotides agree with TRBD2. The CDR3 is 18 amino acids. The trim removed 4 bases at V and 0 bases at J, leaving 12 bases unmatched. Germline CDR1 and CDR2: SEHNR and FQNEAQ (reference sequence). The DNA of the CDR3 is TGTGCCAGCAGCTCCAAGTGGGCTAGCGGGGAACACCAAGAGACCCAGTACTTC. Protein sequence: CASSSKWASGEHQETQYF.

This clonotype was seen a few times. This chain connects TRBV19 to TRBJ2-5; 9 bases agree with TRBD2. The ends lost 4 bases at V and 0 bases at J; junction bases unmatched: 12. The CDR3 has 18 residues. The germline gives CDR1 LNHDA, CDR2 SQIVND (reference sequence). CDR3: CASSRGGSSGVYQETQYF. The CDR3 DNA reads TGTGCCAGTAGTAGGGGGGGATCTAGCGGGGTTTACCAAGAGACCCAGTACTTC.

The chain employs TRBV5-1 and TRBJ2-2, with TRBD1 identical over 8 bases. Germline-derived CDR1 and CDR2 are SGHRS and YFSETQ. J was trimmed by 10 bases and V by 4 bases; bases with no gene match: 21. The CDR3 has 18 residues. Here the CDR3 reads CASSPTTSGTGTSAELFF. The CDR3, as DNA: TGCGCCAGCAGCCCTACGACCTCCGGGACAGGAACCTCGGCGGAGCTGTTTTTT.

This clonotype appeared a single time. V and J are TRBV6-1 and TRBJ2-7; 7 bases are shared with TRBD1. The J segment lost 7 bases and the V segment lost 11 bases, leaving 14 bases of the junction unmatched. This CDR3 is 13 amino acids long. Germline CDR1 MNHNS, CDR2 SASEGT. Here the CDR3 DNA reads TGTGCCTCCGAAAGTTCGGCAGGGGGAGAGCAGTACTTC. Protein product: CASESSAGGEQYF.

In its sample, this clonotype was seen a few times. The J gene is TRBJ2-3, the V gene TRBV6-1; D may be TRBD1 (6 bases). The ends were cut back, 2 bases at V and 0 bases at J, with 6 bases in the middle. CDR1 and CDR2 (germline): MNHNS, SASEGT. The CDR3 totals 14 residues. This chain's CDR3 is CASSERGSTDTQYF. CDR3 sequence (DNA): TGTGCCAGCAGTGAAAGGGGGAGCACAGATACGCAGTATTTT.

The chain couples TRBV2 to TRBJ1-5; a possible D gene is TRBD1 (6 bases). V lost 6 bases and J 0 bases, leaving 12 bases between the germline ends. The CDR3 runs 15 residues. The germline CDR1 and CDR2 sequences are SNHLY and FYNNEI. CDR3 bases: TGTGCCAGCAGGGGAGGACAGTTTAGCAATCAGCCCCAGCATTTT. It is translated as CASRGGQFSNQPQHF.

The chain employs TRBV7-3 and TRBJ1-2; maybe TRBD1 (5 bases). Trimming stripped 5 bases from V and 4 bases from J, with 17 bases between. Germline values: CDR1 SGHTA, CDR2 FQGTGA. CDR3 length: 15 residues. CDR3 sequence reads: CASSTNGGSSYGYTF. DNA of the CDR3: TGTGCCAGCAGCACCAACGGGGGGAGTTCCTATGGCTACACCTTC.

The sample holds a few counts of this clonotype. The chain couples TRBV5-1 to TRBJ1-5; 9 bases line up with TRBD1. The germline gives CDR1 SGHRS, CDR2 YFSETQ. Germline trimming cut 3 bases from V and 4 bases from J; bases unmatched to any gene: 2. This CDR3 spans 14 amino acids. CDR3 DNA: TGCGCCAGCAGCTCCGGGACAGGGAATCAGCCCCAGCATTTT. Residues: CASSSGTGNQPQHF. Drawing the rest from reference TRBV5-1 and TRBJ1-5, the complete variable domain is KAGVTQTPRYLIKTRGQQVTLSCSPISGHRSVSWYQQTPGQGLQFLFEYFSETQRNKGNFPGRFSGRQFSNSRSEMNVSTLELGDSALYLCASSSGTGNQPQHFGDGTRLSIL.